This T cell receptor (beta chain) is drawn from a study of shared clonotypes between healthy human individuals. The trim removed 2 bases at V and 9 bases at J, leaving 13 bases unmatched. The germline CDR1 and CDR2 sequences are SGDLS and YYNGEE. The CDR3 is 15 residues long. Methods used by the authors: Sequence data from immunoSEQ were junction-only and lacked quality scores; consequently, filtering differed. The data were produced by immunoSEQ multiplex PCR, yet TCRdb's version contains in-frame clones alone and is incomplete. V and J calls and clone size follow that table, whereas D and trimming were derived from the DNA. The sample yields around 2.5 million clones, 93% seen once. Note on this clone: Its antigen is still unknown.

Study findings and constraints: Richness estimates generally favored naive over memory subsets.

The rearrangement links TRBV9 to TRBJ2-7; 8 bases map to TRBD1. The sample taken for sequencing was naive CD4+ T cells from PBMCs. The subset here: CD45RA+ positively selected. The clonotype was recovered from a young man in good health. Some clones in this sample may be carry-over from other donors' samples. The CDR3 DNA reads TGTGCCAGCAGCGTCGGGACAGGACCCTCGTTTGGGCAGTACTTC. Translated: CASSVGTGPSFGQYF.